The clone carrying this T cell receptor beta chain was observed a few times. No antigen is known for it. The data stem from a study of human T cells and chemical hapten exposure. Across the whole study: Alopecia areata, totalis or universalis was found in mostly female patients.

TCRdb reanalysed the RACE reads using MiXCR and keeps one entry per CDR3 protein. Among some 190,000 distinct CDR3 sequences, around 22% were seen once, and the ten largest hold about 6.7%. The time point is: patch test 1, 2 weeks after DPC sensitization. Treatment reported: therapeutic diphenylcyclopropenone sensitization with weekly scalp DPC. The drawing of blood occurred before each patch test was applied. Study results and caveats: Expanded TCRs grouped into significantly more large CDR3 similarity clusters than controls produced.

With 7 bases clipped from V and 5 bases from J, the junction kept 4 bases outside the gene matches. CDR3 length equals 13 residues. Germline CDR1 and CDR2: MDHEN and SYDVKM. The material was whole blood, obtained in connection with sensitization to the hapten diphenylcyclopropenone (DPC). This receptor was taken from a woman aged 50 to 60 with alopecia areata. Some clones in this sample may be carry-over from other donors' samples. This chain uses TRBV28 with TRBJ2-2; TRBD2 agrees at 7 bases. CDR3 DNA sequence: TGTGCCAGCAAAATGGGAGGGACCGGGGAGCTGTTTTTT. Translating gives CASKMGGTGELFF.